The rows below give T cell receptor beta chains drawn from one sample of a study of Tregs in tolerant kidney transplant recipients. Only in-frame clones appear in the TCRdb table, and some are missing; sequencing was by immunoSEQ multiplex PCR. Among 90,000 to 130,000 clones listed, almost 90% were seen once. The source was CD4+ T cells from blood, collected before the transplant. The receptors were sampled from a human donor who received a combined kidney and bone marrow transplant. Each CDR3 is given with its conserved first and last residue. Each record gives: V gene, clone size, D gene, J gene, CDR3 protein, CDR3 DNA. D genes are given only for firm matches. Rows give clone size only sometimes, using once, few, many, or a class for an expanded clone.

TRBV5-1	-	-	TRBJ1-2	CASSFSDTGGYTF	TGCGCCAGCAGCTTTTCGGATACGGGGGGCTACACCTTC
TRBV4-3	-	TRBD2	TRBJ2-1	CASSRGKAGGWNEQFF	TGCGCCAGCAGCCGAGGAAAGGCGGGAGGGTGGAATGAGCAGTTCTTC
TRBV5-4	-	TRBD2	TRBJ2-3	CASSRGGGGTDTQYF	TGTGCCAGCAGTCGGGGGGGAGGGGGCACAGATACGCAGTATTTT
TRBV5-6	once	-	TRBJ1-5	CASSYTGGSNQPQHF	TGTGCCAGCAGCTACACAGGTGGGAGCAATCAGCCCCAGCATTTT
TRBV7-2	-	TRBD2	TRBJ2-7	CASSSSVHSGVEQYF	TGTGCCAGCAGCTCCAGTGTTCATAGCGGGGTGGAGCAGTACTTC
TRBV7-2	-	-	TRBJ2-7	CASSLVPTYEQYF	TGTGCCAGCAGCCTAGTCCCAACCTACGAGCAGTACTTC
TRBV2	few	TRBD1	TRBJ1-5	CASSEGQGNQPQHF	TGTGCCAGCAGTGAGGGACAGGGCAATCAGCCCCAGCATTTT
TRBV19	-	-	TRBJ1-1	CATRGGWRAFF	TGTGCCACACGGGGAGGGTGGAGAGCTTTCTTT
TRBV18	-	-	TRBJ1-1	CASSPVTAGVNTEAFF	TGTGCCAGCTCACCAGTCACGGCAGGGGTGAACACTGAAGCTTTCTTT
TRBV10-3	-	-	TRBJ2-5	CAIGGLGETQYF	TGTGCCATTGGAGGGCTGGGAGAGACCCAGTACTTC
TRBV2	-	TRBD2	TRBJ2-7	CASSENSGPTYEQYF	TGTGCCAGCAGTGAGAATAGCGGGCCCACCTACGAGCAGTACTTC
TRBV9	few	TRBD1	TRBJ2-3	CASSGYRGSPTDTQYF	TGTGCCAGCAGCGGTTACAGGGGCTCCCCTACAGATACGCAGTATTTT
TRBV5-1	-	-	TRBJ2-1	CASRLGDGRSSYNEQFF	TGCGCCAGCAGGCTAGGAGACGGAAGGAGCTCCTACAATGAGCAGTTCTTC
TRBV7-2	-	-	TRBJ2-1	CASSFNKEEQFF	TGTGCCAGCAGCTTCAACAAGGAGGAGCAGTTCTTC
TRBV19	-	-	TRBJ2-1	CASSLTSGEQFF	TGTGCCAGTAGTTTGACTAGTGGCGAGCAGTTCTTC
TRBV5-1	-	TRBD1	TRBJ1-1	CASSIYRGNTEAFF	TGCGCCAGCAGCATCTACAGGGGTAACACTGAAGCTTTCTTT
TRBV6-5	-	-	TRBJ2-1	CASSRDIYNEQFF	TGTGCCAGCTCCCGGGACATATACAATGAGCAGTTCTTC
TRBV7-6	-	TRBD2	TRBJ2-1	CASSGGKAYNEQFF	TGTGCCAGCTCGGGGGGGAAAGCCTACAATGAGCAGTTCTTC
TRBV6-5	once	-	TRBJ2-7	CASSYGGEQYF	TGTGCCAGCAGTTACGGAGGGGAACAGTACTTC
TRBV30	-	-	TRBJ2-3	CAWGSTDTQYF	TGTGCCTGGGGCTCCACAGATACGCAGTATTTT
TRBV28	-	-	TRBJ1-2	CASSRWEGVTYGYTF	TGTGCCAGCAGCCGATGGGAGGGGGTCACCTATGGCTACACCTTC
TRBV11-3	-	-	TRBJ2-2	CASSSGAGELFF	TGTGCCAGCAGCTCAGGGGCCGGGGAGCTGTTTTTT
TRBV27	once	-	TRBJ1-1	CASSLGEKAFF	TGTGCCAGCAGTCTCGGGGAGAAAGCTTTCTTT
TRBV15	-	-	TRBJ1-4	CATSRDALSARFNEKLFF	TGTGCCACCAGCAGAGATGCACTTTCCGCCAGGTTTAATGAAAAACTGTTTTTT
TRBV6-1	-	-	TRBJ1-4	CASRAGLYEKLFF	TGTGCCAGCAGGGCGGGGCTGTATGAAAAACTGTTTTTT
TRBV18	-	-	TRBJ1-2	CASSPSTADYGYTF	TGTGCCAGCTCACCATCGACAGCCGACTATGGCTACACCTTC
TRBV5-1	once	TRBD2	TRBJ2-1	CASSLLGGNEQFF	TGCGCCAGCAGCTTGCTGGGGGGGAACGAGCAGTTCTTC
TRBV7-9	-	TRBD2	TRBJ2-2	CASSFLGRERGTGELFF	TGTGCCAGCAGTTTTCTGGGGCGGGAGCGCGGCACCGGGGAGCTGTTTTTT
TRBV5-1	-	-	TRBJ2-7	CASSPTDYEQYF	TGCGCCAGCAGCCCGACAGACTACGAGCAGTACTTC
TRBV10-3	once	-	TRBJ1-2	CAISELWQGSYGYTF	TGTGCCATCAGTGAACTGTGGCAGGGGAGCTATGGCTACACCTTC
TRBV6-1	-	-	TRBJ1-2	CASSGRAYGYTF	TGTGCCAGCAGTGGCAGGGCGTATGGCTACACCTTC
TRBV27	-	TRBD2	TRBJ2-1	CASSSRLAGGLKEQFF	TGTGCCAGCAGTTCTCGACTAGCGGGAGGGCTAAAAGAGCAGTTCTTC
TRBV2	-	-	TRBJ2-7	CASSEALLSSLNHEQYF	TGTGCCAGCAGTGAAGCGCTTCTTTCTAGCTTAAACCACGAGCAGTACTTC
TRBV5-1	once	TRBD2	TRBJ2-1	CASSSLGGSGMAAPGLYNEQFF	TGCGCCAGCAGCTCCTTGGGTGGTAGCGGGATGGCGGCCCCAGGTCTTTACAATGAGCAGTTCTTC
TRBV5-4	-	TRBD2	TRBJ2-5	CASSLGFASGETQYF	TGTGCCAGCAGCTTGGGTTTCGCTAGCGGGGAGACCCAGTACTTC
TRBV5-1	-	TRBD1	TRBJ2-3	CASSPRTGPTDTQYF	TGCGCCAGCAGCCCCCGGACAGGGCCGACAGATACGCAGTATTTT
TRBV30	-	-	TRBJ2-7	CAWSATGYEQYF	TGTGCCTGGAGTGCTACAGGCTACGAGCAGTACTTC
TRBV19	-	TRBD1	TRBJ2-5	CASSTGGRETQYF	TGTGCCAGTAGCACAGGGGGGCGGGAGACCCAGTACTTC
TRBV18	-	-	TRBJ1-2	CASSPLAEGYGYTF	TGTGCCAGCTCACCTTTGGCCGAGGGCTATGGCTACACCTTC
TRBV5-5	-	-	TRBJ1-2	CASSLAASYGYTF	TGTGCCAGCAGCTTGGCAGCGAGCTATGGCTACACCTTC
TRBV5-1	-	TRBD2	TRBJ2-7	CASSPRTDPLGGYEQYF	TGCGCCAGCAGCCCCCGGACCGATCCTTTGGGAGGGTACGAGCAGTACTTC